The 8 T cell receptor beta chains below were found in one sample sequenced in a study of cytomegalovirus exposure and HLA in healthy donors. Amplification used 60 Vbeta primers and 13 Jbeta primers. Clones were read by immunoSEQ multiplex PCR, and TCRdb kept only the in-frame ones, dropping some. The sample records around 99,000 clones, over 65% being singletons. The material sequenced was PBMCs. These receptors originate from a woman between 40 and 50 years old in good health and CMV-seropositive.

The chain links TRBV4-1 to TRBJ1-5; no clear D gene. V was cut by 3 bases and J by 9 bases, with 21 bases left in between. Germline CDR1 MGHRA, CDR2 YSYEKL. The CDR3 spans 16 residues. CDR3 sequence (DNA): TGCGCCAGCAGCCAGGATCTGACTGCTATTGGAAGGCCCCAGCATTTT. As protein: CASSQDLTAIGRPQHF.

This chain uses TRBV7-9 with TRBJ2-1; TRBD1 agrees at 7 bases. Germline-derived CDR1 and CDR2 are SEHNR and FQNEAQ (reference sequence). Trimming removed 1 base from V and 3 bases from J; junction bases left unmatched: 3. The CDR3 covers 15 residues. Here the CDR3 DNA reads TGTGCCAGCAGCTTAGGGACAGGTAGCTACAATGAGCAGTTCTTC. Its protein product is CASSLGTGSYNEQFF.

This clone was picked up one time. This chain links TRBV5-1 with TRBJ2-7; 13 bases fit TRBD2. Losses at the gene ends were 2 bases for V and 3 bases for J; bases not matched to a gene: 2. Germline CDR1 is SGHRS and CDR2 is YFSETQ. This CDR3 has 15 residues. The CDR3 spells CASSFGLAGVYEQYF. In nucleotides, the CDR3 is TGCGCCAGCAGCTTCGGACTAGCGGGGGTCTACGAGCAGTACTTC. The full variable domain, rest sourced from reference TRBV5-1 and TRBJ2-7, is KAGVTQTPRYLIKTRGQQVTLSCSPISGHRSVSWYQQTPGQGLQFLFEYFSETQRNKGNFPGRFSGRQFSNSRSEMNVSTLELGDSALYLCASSFGLAGVYEQYFGPGTRLTVT.

This chain connects TRBV5-4 to TRBJ1-1; D gene unclear. The V gene lost 0 bases and the J gene lost 0 bases, with 12 bases spanning the gap. The CDR3 is 16 amino acids. The germline V gene encodes CDR1 SGHNT and CDR2 YYREEE (reference sequence). The CDR3 nucleotides read TGTGCCAGCAGCTTGGATCCTTTCCCTATGAACACTGAAGCTTTCTTT. This translates into CASSLDPFPMNTEAFF.

The chain recombines TRBV19 with TRBJ1-2; possibly TRBD1 for D (5 bases). The CDR3 covers 13 residues. V lost 3 bases to trimming and J lost 7 bases, with 12 bases between them. Germline loops: CDR1 LNHDA, CDR2 SQIVND (reference sequence). The CDR3 spells CASSMTQGSGYTF. CDR3 coding DNA: TGTGCCAGTAGTATGACCCAGGGAAGTGGCTACACCTTC.

The V call is TRBV2, the J call TRBJ1-5; D unresolved. Germline V gene sequence: CDR1 SNHLY, CDR2 FYNNEI. The CDR3 extends over 14 amino acids. V was shortened by 3 bases and J by 6 bases, with 12 bases between the two germline ends. CDR3 residues: CASSEARSGQPQHF. DNA for the CDR3: TGTGCCAGCAGTGAGGCTCGATCGGGTCAGCCCCAGCATTTT.

J is TRBJ1-4 and V is TRBV4-3; D not certain. V lost 6 bases and J lost 7, with 15 bases in between. The CDR3 consists of 14 residues. Germline loops: CDR1 LGHNA, CDR2 YSLEER. In nucleotides, the CDR3 is TGCGCCAGCAGTCCGGAGACCGGTACTGAAAAACTGTTTTTT. It translates to CASSPETGTEKLFF.

This chain joins TRBV7-2 and TRBJ2-5; TRBD2 matches at 8 bases. The germline V gene encodes CDR1 SGHTA and CDR2 FQGNSA. The CDR3 consists of 15 residues. J lost 1 base, V lost 1 base, and 2 bases had no gene match. The CDR3 region is CASSLVAGGQETQYF. The CDR3 region has the DNA TGTGCCAGCAGCTTAGTCGCGGGGGGCCAAGAGACCCAGTACTTC.